This section outlines one T cell receptor (beta chain) sequence together with its context. Its antigen is unknown. From germline, CDR1 is SGHNT and CDR2 YYREEE (reference sequence). This CDR3 region has 13 residues. The germline V and J ends were trimmed by 4 bases and 7 bases, with 14 bases remaining between them. These data originate in a study of cytomegalovirus exposure and HLA in healthy donors. Study findings and constraints: Later work found most CMV-associated TCR beta chains apparently HLA-restricted.

The primer mix had 60 Vbeta and 13 Jbeta primers. Measured with immunoSEQ multiplex PCR; TCRdb has only the in-frame clones, and not every one. Of roughly 140,000 clones in the sample, about 80% were seen once. This sequence was found in a male donor in good health and CMV-seronegative. The chain is built from TRBV5-4 and TRBJ1-1, with D perhaps matching TRBD1 (5 bases). What was sequenced was PBMCs. The CDR3 nucleotides are TGTGCCAGCAGCCTCTACACAGGAGATGAAGCTTTCTTT. Translating it yields CASSLYTGDEAFF.